This T cell receptor (beta chain) is from a study of T cell clonality in common variable immunodeficiency. Study observations and caveats: Fewer TCRbeta clones were shared among CVID subjects than controls.

The length of the CDR3 is 15 residues. Per the germline V gene, CDR1 is SGHRS and CDR2 is YFSETQ. With 6 bases clipped from V and 4 bases from J, the junction kept 9 bases outside the gene matches. This clone was seen ten or more times. Its antigen is currently unknown. The read gets to within 3 residues of the CDR3 end, and the germline J gene fills in the rest. Both groups were predominantly of Caucasian heritage. Donors gave roughly 5 to 9 ml heparinized peripheral whole blood. The method was immunoSEQ multiplex PCR; TCRdb's version includes in-frame clones alone and lacks a portion of them. There are tens of thousands of clones in the sample, none observed a single time.

The material sequenced was peripheral blood mononuclear cells. The receptor was derived from a person aged 18 to 70 in good health. This chain joins TRBV5-1 and TRBJ2-1, with TRBD2 matching over 8 bases. Here the CDR3 reads CASKTAGEVYNEQFF. The CDR3 bases that were read are TGCGCCAGCAAGACAGCGGGAGAGGTTTACAATGAG.